This TCR beta chain came from a study of cytomegalovirus exposure and HLA in healthy donors. Primers included in the PCR were 60 Vbeta and 13 Jbeta primers. Repertoires were generated with immunoSEQ multiplex PCR, while TCRdb's copy carries only in-frame clones and drops some. This table holds about 110,000 clones, roughly two thirds found once. CDR3 size: 11 residues. V lost 3 bases and J 8 bases, leaving 10 bases between the germline ends. In germline, CDR1 is DFQATT, CDR2 SNEGSKA (reference sequence). Sequenced: PBMCs. This receptor was taken from a man aged 40-49 years in good health and CMV-seronegative. The chain has TRBV20-1 and TRBJ1-2, with D perhaps TRBD1 (5 bases). CDR3 loop: CSARQGGGYTF. The DNA for the CDR3 is TGCAGTGCTAGGCAGGGTGGGGGCTACACCTTC.